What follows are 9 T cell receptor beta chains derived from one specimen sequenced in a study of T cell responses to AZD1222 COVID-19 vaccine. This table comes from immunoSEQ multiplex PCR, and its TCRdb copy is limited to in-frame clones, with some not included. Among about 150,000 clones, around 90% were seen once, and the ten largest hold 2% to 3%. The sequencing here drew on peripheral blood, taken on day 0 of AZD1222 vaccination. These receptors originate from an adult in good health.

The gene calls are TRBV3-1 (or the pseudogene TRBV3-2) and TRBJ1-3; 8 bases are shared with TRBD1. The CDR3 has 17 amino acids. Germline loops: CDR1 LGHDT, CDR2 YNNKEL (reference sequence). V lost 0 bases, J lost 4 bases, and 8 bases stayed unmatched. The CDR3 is CASSQDRRGRGGNTIYF. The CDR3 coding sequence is TGTGCCAGCAGCCAAGATCGCAGGGGGCGCGGAGGAAACACCATATATTTT.

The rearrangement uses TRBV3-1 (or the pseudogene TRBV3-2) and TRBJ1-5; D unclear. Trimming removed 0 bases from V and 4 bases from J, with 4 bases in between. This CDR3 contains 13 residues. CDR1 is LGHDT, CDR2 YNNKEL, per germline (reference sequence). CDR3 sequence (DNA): TGTGCCAGCAGCCAAGATCAAAATCAGCCCCAGCATTTT. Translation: CASSQDQNQPQHF.

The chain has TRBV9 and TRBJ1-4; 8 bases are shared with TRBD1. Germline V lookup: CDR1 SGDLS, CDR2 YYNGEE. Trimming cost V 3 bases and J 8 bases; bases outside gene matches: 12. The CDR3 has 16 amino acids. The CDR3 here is CASSAYDRGSDEKLFF. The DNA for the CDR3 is TGTGCCAGCAGCGCCTATGACAGGGGCAGCGACGAAAAACTGTTTTTT.

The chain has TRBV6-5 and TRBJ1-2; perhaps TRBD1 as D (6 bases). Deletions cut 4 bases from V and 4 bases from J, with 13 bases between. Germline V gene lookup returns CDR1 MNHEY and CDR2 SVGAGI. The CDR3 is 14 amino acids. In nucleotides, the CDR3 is TGTGCCAGCAGTTCCGGGGGCTCTGGCTATGGCTACACCTTC. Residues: CASSSGGSGYGYTF.

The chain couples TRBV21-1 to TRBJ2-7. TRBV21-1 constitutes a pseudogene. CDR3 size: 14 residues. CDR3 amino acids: CASRRYDIYYEQYF. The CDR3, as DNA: TGTGCCAGCCGCCGTTACGATATTTACTACGAGCAGTACTTC.

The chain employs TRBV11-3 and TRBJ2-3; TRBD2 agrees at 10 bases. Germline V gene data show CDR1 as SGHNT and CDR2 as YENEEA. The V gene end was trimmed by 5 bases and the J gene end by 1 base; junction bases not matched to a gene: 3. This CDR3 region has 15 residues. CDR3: CASSPGTSGTDTQYF. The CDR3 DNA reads TGTGCCAGCAGCCCGGGGACTAGCGGCACAGATACGCAGTATTTT.

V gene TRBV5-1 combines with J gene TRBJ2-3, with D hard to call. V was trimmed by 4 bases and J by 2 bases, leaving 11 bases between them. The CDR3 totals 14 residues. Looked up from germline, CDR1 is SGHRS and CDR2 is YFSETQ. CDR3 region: CASSTGRYTDTQYF. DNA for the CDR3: TGCGCCAGCAGCACCGGCAGGTACACAGATACGCAGTATTTT.

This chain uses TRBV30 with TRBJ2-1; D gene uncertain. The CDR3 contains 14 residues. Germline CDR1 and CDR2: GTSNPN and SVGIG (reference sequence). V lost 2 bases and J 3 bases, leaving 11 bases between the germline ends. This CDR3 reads CAWSRTSLYNEQFF. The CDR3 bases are TGTGCCTGGAGTCGTACTTCACTCTACAATGAGCAGTTCTTC.

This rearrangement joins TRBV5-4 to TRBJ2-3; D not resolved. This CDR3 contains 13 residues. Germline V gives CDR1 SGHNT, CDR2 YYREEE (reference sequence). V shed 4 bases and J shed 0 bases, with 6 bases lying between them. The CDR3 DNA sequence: TGTGCCAGCAGCCCCCTTAGCACAGATACGCAGTATTTT. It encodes CASSPLSTDTQYF.